A single sample is the source of the 21 T cell receptor beta chains below, sequenced in a study of blood T cells in healthy people across ages. Then a second PCR, running about 7 to 11 cycles, was carried out with a sample-barcoded 5' primer and a J-beta primer mix. TCRdb fed the 5' RACE reads into MiXCR, producing one record per CDR3 protein. The data show 600,000 to 800,000 distinct CDR3 sequences, approximately 52% seen once. The specimen sequenced was blood. The receptors were sampled from a woman of 80 years or more in good health.

V usage is TRBV24-1 and J usage is TRBJ2-3; 9 bases match TRBD1. The CDR3 length is 14 residues. V lost 4 bases and J lost 8; bases outside the gene matches: 6. Germline V gene data show CDR1 as KGHDR and CDR2 as SFDVKD. The CDR3: CATSDPTGGGTQYF. For the CDR3, the DNA is TGTGCCACCAGTGACCCGACAGGGGGAGGTACGCAGTATTTT.

The rearrangement uses TRBV7-2 and TRBJ2-1; the D call may be TRBD1 or TRBD2 (5 bases each). CDR3 length: 16 residues. V was cut by 0 bases and J by 0 bases, with 9 bases left in between. CDR1 is SGHTA and CDR2 is FQGNSA in the germline V gene. CDR3 protein: CASSLAGESSYNEQFF. The CDR3 coding sequence is TGTGCCAGCAGCTTAGCGGGGGAGAGCTCCTACAATGAGCAGTTCTTC.

This clonotype was detected many times. The chain carries TRBV28 and TRBJ2-4; D not resolved. The V gene lost 2 bases and the J gene lost 0 bases, with 11 bases spanning the gap. Germline V CDR1 and CDR2: MDHEN, SYDVKM. This CDR3 region has 16 residues. The CDR3 bases are TGTGCCAGCAGTTTACGTAGCCCTATAGCCAAAAACATTCAGTACTTC. This sequence encodes CASSLRSPIAKNIQYF.

At least ten counts were recorded for this clonotype. CDR3 sequence: CASRYNSEGEQYF. The CDR3 DNA is TGTGCCAGCAGATATAATAGTGAGGGCGAGCAGTACTTC. The chain couples TRBV7-2 to TRBJ2-7; D may be TRBD2 (5 bases). Germline V lookup: CDR1 SGHTA, CDR2 FQGNSA. V was trimmed by 6 bases and J by 6 bases, leaving 15 bases between them. This CDR3 is 13 amino acids long.

CDR3: CASIGDAAYNEQFF. CDR3 in DNA: TGTGCCAGCATCGGGGATGCGGCCTACAATGAGCAGTTCTTC. The chain is built from TRBV2 and TRBJ2-1; a possible D gene is TRBD2 (5 bases). The CDR3 extends over 14 amino acids. V lost 7 bases, J lost 2 bases, and 12 bases lay in between. Germline lookup yields CDR1 SNHLY and CDR2 FYNNEI.

The sample holds a few counts of this clonotype. The V call is TRBV9, the J call TRBJ2-5; possible D gene TRBD2, 5 bases. The DNA end favors TRBJ2-7, so the J call may be wrong. Germline loops: CDR1 SGDLS, CDR2 YYNGEE. This CDR3 comprises 14 residues. The CDR3 DNA reads TGTGCCAGCAGCCCCGGAGGAATCGCCCACGAGCAGTACTTC. It is translated as CASSPGGIAHEQYF.

V gene TRBV15 combines with J gene TRBJ1-2; D is ambiguous. V was clipped by 0 bases and J by 4 bases, with 3 bases between them. The germline CDR1 and CDR2 sequences are LNHNV and YYDKDF (reference sequence). The CDR3 runs to 12 residues. The CDR3 nucleotides are TGTGCCACCAGCAGAGAGAGCTATGGCTACACCTTC. This sequence encodes CATSRESYGYTF. The full variable domain, rest sourced from reference TRBV15 and TRBJ1-2, is DAMVIQNPRYQVTQFGKPVTLSCSQTLNHNVMYWYQQKSSQAPKLLFHYYDKDFNNEADTPDNFQSRRPNTSFCFLDIRSPGLGDTAMYLCATSRESYGYTFGSGTRLTVV.

The CDR3 region is CASSEALGAPYEQYF. In DNA form, the CDR3 reads TGTGCCAGCAGTGAAGCGCTAGGGGCTCCCTACGAGCAGTACTTC. This chain joins TRBV6-1 and TRBJ2-7; a possible D gene is TRBD1 (5 bases). This CDR3 has 15 amino acids. The germline V and J ends were trimmed by 0 bases and 2 bases, with 11 bases remaining between them. CDR1 and CDR2 (germline): MNHNS, SASEGT.

Ten or more counts support this clonotype. The chain links TRBV18 to TRBJ2-3; TRBD2 might be the D (6 bases). V lost 5 bases to trimming and J lost 2 bases, with 8 bases between them. The CDR3 sequence is 13 residues long. Germline V gives CDR1 KGHSH, CDR2 LQKENI. The CDR3 coding sequence is TGTGCCAGCTCAGGGGACTCCACAGATACGCAGTATTTT. Amino acid sequence: CASSGDSTDTQYF.

The V and J genes are TRBV2 and TRBJ2-7; 9 nucleotides align to TRBD2. CDR3 length: 15 amino acids. Germline V gene data show CDR1 as SNHLY and CDR2 as FYNNEI. Germline trimming cut 1 base from V and 4 bases from J; bases unmatched to any gene: 5. The CDR3, as DNA: TGTGCCAGCAGTGAAGAGGGACTAGCAGTTTACGAGCAGTACTTC. Translation gives CASSEEGLAVYEQYF.

A remark on this clonotype: The junction departs from germline at one end; a sequencing error may be responsible. The rearrangement uses TRBV11-1 and TRBJ2-1, with D perhaps matching TRBD1 (6 bases). CDR1 and CDR2 from the germline V gene are SGHAT and FQDESV (reference sequence). This CDR3 is built from 14 residues. CDR3 region: CASSLRDIYNGQFF. CDR3 bases: TGTGCCAGCAGCTTAAGGGACATCTACAATGGGCAGTTCTTC.

The CDR3 DNA follows: TGCGCCAGCAGCTTGAGTTGGCAGGATCCCTACGAGCAGTACTTC. This gives the protein CASSLSWQDPYEQYF. The rearrangement uses TRBV5-1 and TRBJ2-7; D is undetermined. The germline gives CDR1 SGHRS, CDR2 YFSETQ. V was pared by 1 base and J by 2 bases, with 13 bases between. The CDR3 loop spans 15 amino acids.

This clonotype was recorded at least ten times. As DNA, the CDR3 is TGTGCCAGCAGTTTAACCGGGACCCAGTACTTC. It yields the protein CASSLTGTQYF. The chain links TRBV12-3 or TRBV12-4 to TRBJ2-5, with D hard to call. V shed 2 bases and J shed 7 bases, with 5 bases lying between them. The CDR3 length is 11 residues.

This clonotype was seen just once. The rearrangement joins TRBV7-9 to TRBJ2-3; 13 nucleotides line up with TRBD2. Looked up from germline, CDR1 is SEHNR and CDR2 is FQNEAQ (reference sequence). After removal of 5 bases from V and 10 bases from J, the junction contained 6 bases not matched to a gene. The CDR3 length is 14 residues. The CDR3 DNA follows: TGTGCCAGCAGCCCTGGACTAGCGGGAGCTCCGCAGTATTTT. This sequence encodes CASSPGLAGAPQYF.

As for this clonotype: This may come from a read error, since a much larger clone is one base off. This chain uses TRBV12-3 or TRBV12-4 with TRBJ1-5; tentatively, D is TRBD1 (5 bases). The CDR3 spans 14 residues. The CDR3 sequence is CAGSYQPGNQPQHF. The DNA of the CDR3 is TGTGCCGGCAGTTACCAGCCAGGGAATCAGCCCCAGCATTTT.

This clonotype was found many times. The gene calls are TRBV20-1 and TRBJ2-3; TRBD2 matches 8 bases. With V trimmed by 6 bases and J by 4 bases, 9 bases remained unmatched. Germline values: CDR1 DFQATT, CDR2 SNEGSKA (reference sequence). This CDR3 has 14 residues. CDR3 region: CSALLAGSSDTQYF. DNA of the CDR3: TGCAGTGCCCTTCTAGCGGGTTCGTCAGATACGCAGTATTTT.

This clonotype was observed many times. Written as DNA, the CDR3 is TGTGCCAGCAGCCCCTCCCGGCGGGACACCTACGAGCAGTACTTC. It encodes CASSPSRRDTYEQYF. J is TRBJ2-7 and V is TRBV3-1, with D possibly called TRBD1 or TRBD2 (6 bases each). The germline gives CDR1 LGHDT, CDR2 YNNKEL (reference sequence). With 4 bases removed from V and 2 bases from J, the gap between germline ends came to 15 bases. The CDR3 spans 15 residues.

The chain links TRBV10-3 to TRBJ2-2, with D uncertain. Germline loops: CDR1 ENHRY, CDR2 SYGVKD. The length of the CDR3 is 13 residues. The V end was cut by 3 bases, the J end by 1 base, with 3 bases between. CDR3 bases: TGTGCCATCAGTGACAGGAACACCGGGGAGCTGTTTTTT. Protein sequence: CAISDRNTGELFF.

Regarding this clonotype: This may be a read error, as it is one base from a much larger clone. J is TRBJ2-7 and V is TRBV3-1; 8 bases are shared with TRBD2. This CDR3 region has 15 residues. In germline, CDR1 is LGHDT, CDR2 YNNKEL (reference sequence). The CDR3 sequence is CANSQGPGGPYEQYF. CDR3 sequence (DNA): TGTGCCAACAGCCAAGGTCCGGGAGGGCCATACGAGCAGTACTTC.

In this sample, this clonotype turned up once. Relative to the germline gene, one junction end is altered; a read error may explain this. V is TRBV29-1 and J is TRBJ2-7; weak D call: TRBD2 (6 bases). The CDR3 covers 11 residues. CDR1 is SQVTM and CDR2 is ANQGSEA in the germline V gene. The CDR3 bases are TGCGGCGTTCCACACGGGGGCGAGCAGTACTTC. This sequence encodes CGVPHGGEQYF.

Note on this clonotype: A much larger clone is a single base away; this may be a read error. The CDR3 coding sequence is TGTGCCACCAGTGATGATGCCCCGTCTGGGGCCAACGTCCTGACTTTC. Its protein product is CATSDDAPSGANVLTF. The chain combines TRBV24-1 with TRBJ2-6; D not resolved. CDR1 KGHDR and CDR2 SFDVKD come from the germline V gene. The V gene lost 3 bases and the J gene lost 1 base, with 9 bases spanning the gap. This CDR3 region has 16 residues.